Presented here are 8 T cell receptor beta chains from one specimen sequenced in a study of blood T cell repertoires in COVID-19. Assay: immunoSEQ multiplex PCR; the TCRdb copy retains only in-frame clones and omits some. The sample consists of fewer than 600,000 clones, around 87% of them appearing once. Sequenced input: PBMCs or T cells enriched from blood (not recorded which). All receptors derive from a woman aged 40 to 50 who had recovered from COVID-19.

The count of this clone is one. The chain couples TRBV6-2 or TRBV6-3 to TRBJ1-5, with a weak D call TRBD1 (5 bases). Germline values: CDR1 MNHEY, CDR2 SVGEGT. Deletions cut 6 bases from V and 8 bases from J, with 17 bases between. The CDR3 consists of 14 residues. The CDR3 loop reads CASSPRGSGEPQHF. The CDR3 DNA is TGTGCCAGCAGCCCCCGGGGGTCCGGAGAGCCCCAGCATTTT.

This clone was observed a few times. The J gene is TRBJ2-2, the V gene TRBV7-2; no definite D call. The CDR3 totals 13 residues. Germline CDR1 reads SGHTA; CDR2 reads FQGNSA. V was shortened by 4 bases and J by 6 bases, with 9 bases between the two germline ends. The CDR3 DNA reads as TGTGCCAGCAGCTCCAAATCCCCCGGGGAGCTGTTTTTT. Translated: CASSSKSPGELFF.

The chain recombines TRBV6-5 with TRBJ1-2, with 12 bases aligning to TRBD1. V was clipped by 6 bases and J by 5 bases; unmatched bases: 7. This CDR3 spans 15 amino acids. Germline values: CDR1 MNHEY, CDR2 SVGAGI. As DNA, the CDR3 is TGTGCCAGCAGCCCGGGGACAGGGGGCTGGTATGGCTACACCTTC. Amino acid sequence: CASSPGTGGWYGYTF.

The count of this clone is one. This chain connects TRBV28 to TRBJ2-3; 8 bases are a match to TRBD2. The CDR3 has 12 amino acids. CDR1 is MDHEN, CDR2 SYDVKM, per germline. Germline trimming cut 5 bases from V and 14 bases from J; bases unmatched to any gene: 9. The CDR3 sequence is CASSPGPGLGYF. The DNA for the CDR3 is TGTGCCAGCAGTCCTGGCCCGGGACTAGGGTATTTT.

V usage is TRBV2 and J usage is TRBJ2-2; TRBD2 is a possible D gene (5 bases). V lost 4 bases and J lost 4, with 13 bases in between. CDR1 is SNHLY, CDR2 FYNNEI, per germline. This CDR3 region has 15 residues. The CDR3, as DNA: TGTGCCAGCAGTGTGGAACTAGTCAGCACCGGGGAGCTGTTTTTT. Translating gives CASSVELVSTGELFF.

This chain connects TRBV5-1 to TRBJ2-2, with 8 bases identical to TRBD2. V lost 0 bases, J lost 4 bases, and 5 bases stayed unmatched. Germline loops: CDR1 SGHRS, CDR2 YFSETQ. The CDR3 runs 16 residues. The CDR3: CASSLDGRAVTGELFF. For the CDR3, the DNA is TGCGCCAGCAGCTTGGACGGGAGGGCCGTCACCGGGGAGCTGTTTTTT.

The gene calls are TRBV5-1 and TRBJ1-1, with a weak D call TRBD1 (6 bases). This CDR3 has 15 amino acids. CDR1 is SGHRS and CDR2 is YFSETQ in the germline V gene. The V gene lost 2 bases and the J gene lost 1 base, with 12 bases spanning the gap. CDR3 region: CASSLQGGGNTEAFF. CDR3 bases: TGCGCCAGCAGCTTACAGGGTGGCGGGAACACTGAAGCTTTCTTT.

This rearrangement joins TRBV27 to TRBJ1-2; no reliable D call. Trimming stripped 2 bases from V and 3 bases from J, with 10 bases between. The CDR3 length is 14 residues. The germline CDR1 and CDR2 sequences are MNHEY and SMNVEV (reference sequence). CDR3 sequence reads: CASSLKGRYYGYTF. CDR3 in DNA: TGTGCCAGCAGTTTAAAAGGGAGATACTATGGCTACACCTTC.